A selection of T cell receptor beta chains follows, all from one sample in a study of human T cells and chemical hapten exposure. From the RACE reads, TCRdb called clonotypes with MiXCR, one entry per CDR3 protein. This table holds 300,000 to 450,000 distinct CDR3 sequences, about 4.8% found once. The starting material was whole blood, obtained in connection with sensitization to the hapten diphenylcyclopropenone (DPC). The receptors come from a woman aged 45 to 65 with alopecia areata. Some clones in this sample may be carry-over from other donors' samples. Each CDR3 is given without its conserved first and last residue. Part of the rows lack a size; the others show once, few, many or a class for expanded clones.

cdr3_length: 17
v_call: TRBV21-1
clone_size: many
j_call: TRBJ2-2
cdr3_aa: ASSLYLTSGRAYTGELF

cdr3_length: 10
v_call: TRBV2
clone_size: -
j_call: TRBJ1-2
cdr3_aa: ASSEEAGSGT

cdr3_length: 9
v_call: TRBV20-1
clone_size: many
j_call: TRBJ2-7
cdr3_aa: SAYRESEQY

cdr3_length: 14
v_call: TRBV27
clone_size: many
j_call: TRBJ2-6
cdr3_aa: ASSSGLRPGANVLT

cdr3_length: 12
v_call: TRBV7-8
clone_size: -
j_call: TRBJ1-5
cdr3_aa: ASSLGTVREPQH

cdr3_length: 14
v_call: TRBV10-3
clone_size: few
j_call: TRBJ2-3
cdr3_aa: AISESIQSSTDTQY

cdr3_length: 13
v_call: TRBV23-1
clone_size: many
j_call: TRBJ2-2
cdr3_aa: ASSQLAVNTGELF

cdr3_length: 10
v_call: TRBV6-1
clone_size: many
j_call: TRBJ1-2
cdr3_aa: ASADGNYGYT

cdr3_length: 14
v_call: TRBV7-2
clone_size: few
j_call: TRBJ2-1
cdr3_aa: ASSSVGGVTYNEQF

cdr3_length: 14
v_call: TRBV9
clone_size: once
j_call: TRBJ2-7
cdr3_aa: ASSAGTGKVFLEQY

cdr3_length: 10
v_call: TRBV9
clone_size: few
j_call: TRBJ1-1
cdr3_aa: ASSAGTKEAF

cdr3_length: 16
v_call: TRBV7-3
clone_size: many
j_call: TRBJ2-3
cdr3_aa: ASSLTSGLAGGTDTQY

cdr3_length: 9
v_call: TRBV6-6
clone_size: many
j_call: TRBJ2-7
cdr3_aa: ASEYQYEQY

cdr3_length: 9
v_call: TRBV6-5
clone_size: many
j_call: TRBJ1-3
cdr3_aa: ASSWGNTIY

cdr3_length: 17
v_call: TRBV6-2/TRBV6-3
clone_size: few
j_call: TRBJ2-3
cdr3_aa: ASSYRGKRSSAGTDTQY

cdr3_length: 17
v_call: TRBV9
clone_size: few
j_call: TRBJ2-1
cdr3_aa: ASSVDPSQGASSYNEQF

cdr3_length: 14
v_call: TRBV4-1
clone_size: -
j_call: TRBJ2-1
cdr3_aa: ASSQLSGSTFNEQF

cdr3_length: 15
v_call: TRBV19
clone_size: -
j_call: TRBJ2-3
cdr3_aa: ASSIGGRISSTDTQY

cdr3_length: 15
v_call: TRBV5-1
clone_size: -
j_call: TRBJ2-7
cdr3_aa: ASSPGRRGGDLYEQY

cdr3_length: 14
v_call: TRBV9
clone_size: many
j_call: TRBJ2-7
cdr3_aa: ASSVEAGGPSDEQY

cdr3_length: 12
v_call: TRBV2
clone_size: many
j_call: TRBJ2-4
cdr3_aa: ASSQTLAKNIQY

cdr3_length: 11
v_call: TRBV29-1
clone_size: -
j_call: TRBJ2-1
cdr3_aa: SVGTGGYNEQF

cdr3_length: 14
v_call: TRBV28
clone_size: many
j_call: TRBJ2-7
cdr3_aa: ASSFTLAGLSYEQY

cdr3_length: 10
v_call: TRBV29-1
clone_size: few
j_call: TRBJ2-5
cdr3_aa: SVGTGQETQY

cdr3_length: 11
v_call: TRBV20-1
clone_size: many
j_call: TRBJ1-6
cdr3_aa: SAGGGRHSPLH

cdr3_length: 11
v_call: TRBV12-3/TRBV12-4
clone_size: few
j_call: TRBJ1-5
cdr3_aa: ASSKDGNQPQH

cdr3_length: 13
v_call: TRBV5-1
clone_size: -
j_call: TRBJ2-7
cdr3_aa: ASSAAVQGVREQY

cdr3_length: 11
v_call: TRBV6-5
clone_size: many
j_call: TRBJ1-1
cdr3_aa: ASSYRGGAEAF

cdr3_length: 13
v_call: TRBV5-1
clone_size: -
j_call: TRBJ2-3
cdr3_aa: ASSLEQGYGDMQY